This is a list of T cell receptor beta chains from one sample in a study of OX40 agonist ivuxolimab in advanced cancers. TCRdb's copy holds only in-frame clones and misses some; the assay was immunoSEQ multiplex PCR. The sample lists more than 55,000 clones, 85% to 90% occurring once. The sample in question was CD4+ or CD8+ T cells sorted from blood, obtained in a trial of the OX40 agonist ivuxolimab. The receptors originated from an adult with an advanced solid tumor such as melanoma, head and neck, liver or kidney cancer. The CDR3 runs from the conserved cysteine through the conserved F or W. Fields, in order: J gene, clone size, V gene, D gene, CDR3 protein, CDR3 DNA. A D gene is named only where the DNA matches it firmly. Not every row has a clone size; where given, it reads once, few, many or a size class.

>TRBJ2-1|once|TRBV11-3|.
CASSLDLHNEQFF
TGTGCCAGCAGCTTAGACTTACACAATGAGCAGTTCTTC
>TRBJ1-2|.|TRBV2|.
CASSEDRNYGYTF
TGTGCCAGCAGTGAAGACAGGAACTATGGCTACACCTTC
>TRBJ1-2|once|TRBV19|TRBD1
CASSVAGTANYGYTF
TGTGCCAGTAGTGTCGCCGGGACAGCGAACTATGGCTACACCTTC
>TRBJ2-5|.|TRBV11-3|.
CASSLGRAEETQYF
TGTGCCAGCAGCTTAGGGAGGGCCGAGGAGACCCAGTACTTC
>TRBJ2-1|once|TRBV2|TRBD2
CASSARGLAGEGVQFF
TGTGCCAGCAGTGCTCGGGGACTAGCGGGGGAGGGTGTGCAGTTCTTC
>TRBJ1-1|.|TRBV7-9|.
CASSVGQRTEAFF
TGTGCCAGCAGCGTAGGTCAGCGCACTGAAGCTTTCTTT
>TRBJ1-4|.|TRBV19|.
CASSMGGDLRKLFF
TGTGCCAGTAGTATGGGCGGGGATCTCCGGAAACTGTTTTTT
>TRBJ1-3|.|TRBV28|.
CASRTRRSNPNTIYF
TGTGCCAGCAGGACCAGACGGTCGAACCCCAACACCATATATTTT
>TRBJ2-7|.|TRBV7-9|.
CASSWRFRDEQYF
TGTGCCAGCAGCTGGCGGTTTAGGGACGAGCAGTACTTC
>TRBJ2-7|.|TRBV6-1|TRBD2
CASRGGGTYEQYF
TGTGCCAGCAGAGGCGGGGGAACCTACGAGCAGTACTTC
>TRBJ2-7|.|TRBV11-2|TRBD2
CASSLTSERSYEQYF
TGTGCCAGCAGCCTTACTAGCGAACGATCCTACGAGCAGTACTTC
>TRBJ1-2|.|TRBV2|TRBD1
CASSSTGWSGYTF
TGTGCCAGCAGTTCGACAGGGTGGAGCGGCTACACCTTC
>TRBJ2-6|.|TRBV4-1|.
CASSQVAASSGANVLTF
TGCGCCAGCAGCCAAGTGGCAGCTAGCTCCGGGGCCAACGTCCTGACTTTC
>TRBJ2-5|once|TRBV5-6|.
CASSLRGGYQETQYF
TGTGCCAGCAGCCTCAGGGGGGGGTACCAAGAGACCCAGTACTTC
>TRBJ1-3|.|TRBV27|.
CASSLTARAAGNTIYF
TGTGCCAGCAGTTTAACGGCCAGGGCGGCAGGAAACACCATATATTTT
>TRBJ1-2|.|TRBV11-2|.
CASSLVAGVNYGYTF
TGTGCCAGCAGCTTAGTTGCAGGGGTTAACTATGGCTACACCTTC
>TRBJ1-5|.|TRBV7-9|TRBD1
CASSSGWDSDSNQPQHF
TGTGCCAGCAGCTCTGGATGGGACAGTGATAGCAATCAGCCCCAGCATTTT
>TRBJ2-3|once|TRBV10-1|TRBD2
CASAAGGTDTQYF
TGCGCCAGCGCGGCGGGAGGCACAGATACGCAGTATTTT
>TRBJ2-1|once|TRBV30|.
CAWNPLGRDGNEQFF
TGTGCCTGGAATCCCCTAGGGCGAGATGGGAATGAGCAGTTCTTC
>TRBJ1-1|.|TRBV5-6|.
CASSPQVAGRVGAFF
TGTGCCAGCAGCCCACAGGTTGCGGGGAGGGTCGGAGCTTTCTTT
>TRBJ1-2|once|TRBV4-1|TRBD1
CASSQVSEGAGNYGYTF
TGCGCCAGCAGCCAAGTATCCGAGGGGGCGGGTAACTATGGCTACACCTTC
>TRBJ2-3|.|TRBV4-3|.
CASSQALDGTQYF
TGCGCCAGCAGCCAAGCCCTAGATGGTACGCAGTATTTT
>TRBJ1-5|.|TRBV5-8|.
CASSYREGQPQHF
TGTGCCAGCAGCTACAGGGAAGGTCAGCCCCAGCATTTT
>TRBJ2-1|once|TRBV11-1|.
CASSFGNGPSDYNEQFF
TGTGCCAGCAGCTTCGGCAACGGTCCCAGCGACTACAATGAGCAGTTCTTC
>TRBJ2-5|.|TRBV21-1|.
CASSKGPGVDETQYF
TGTGCCAGCAGCAAAGGTCCAGGGGTAGACGAGACCCAGTACTTC
>TRBJ1-4|.|TRBV27|TRBD1
CASSPRQGNEKLFF
TGTGCCAGCAGTCCCCGACAGGGAAATGAAAAACTGTTTTTT
>TRBJ2-7|.|TRBV6-1|TRBD1
CASSEASPGTGFAEQYF
TGTGCCAGCAGTGAAGCTTCACCCGGGACAGGGTTCGCCGAGCAGTACTTC
>TRBJ2-3|.|TRBV18|.
CASPAPSMRDTQYF
TGTGCCAGCCCCGCCCCGTCGATGAGGGATACGCAGTATTTT
>TRBJ2-3|.|TRBV19|TRBD1
CASYGSWTGYTDTQYF
TGTGCCAGTTATGGTTCCTGGACAGGGTACACAGATACGCAGTATTTT
>TRBJ2-1|.|TRBV7-2|.
CASSFDPGSYNEQFF
TGTGCCAGCAGCTTTGATCCAGGTTCCTACAATGAGCAGTTCTTC
>TRBJ2-1|.|TRBV10-1|.
CASSANRGSGEQFF
TGCGCCAGCAGTGCAAACAGAGGTTCGGGTGAGCAGTTCTTC
>TRBJ2-1|.|TRBV18|TRBD2
CASSPRLAGGEQFF
TGTGCCAGCTCACCGCGACTAGCGGGGGGTGAGCAGTTCTTC
>TRBJ1-2|.|TRBV19|.
CASSMLDGGYTF
TGTGCCAGTAGTATGCTGGACGGAGGCTACACCTTC
>TRBJ1-2|.|TRBV19|.
CASSRATAQSSGGYTF
TGTGCCAGTAGTAGGGCGACAGCCCAAAGCAGCGGTGGCTACACCTTC
>TRBJ1-5|.|TRBV6-1|.
CASRGPRQPQHF
TGTGCCAGCAGGGGTCCTCGTCAGCCCCAGCATTTT
>TRBJ2-7|.|TRBV18|TRBD1
CASSADRGPYEQYF
TGTGCCAGCTCAGCTGACAGGGGCCCCTACGAGCAGTACTTC
>TRBJ2-1|.|TRBV19|.
CASSNDNYRQFF
TGTGCCAGTTCCAACGACAACTACCGGCAGTTCTTC
>TRBJ2-1|.|TRBV14|TRBD2
CASSLGSGPSHEQFF
TGTGCCAGCAGCCTTGGTAGCGGGCCCTCTCATGAGCAGTTCTTC
>TRBJ1-4|.|TRBV6-1|.
CASSELLGGRTATNEKLFF
TGTGCCAGCAGTGAATTATTGGGTGGCAGAACCGCAACTAATGAAAAACTGTTTTTT
>TRBJ2-1|.|TRBV11-2|TRBD1
CASSLGGGLREQFF
TGTGCCAGCAGCTTAGGAGGGGGCCTCAGGGAGCAGTTCTTC
>TRBJ1-1|.|TRBV11-2|.
CASSFALQGEAFF
TGTGCCAGCAGCTTCGCCCTACAGGGTGAAGCTTTCTTT